Shown below are 27 T cell receptor beta chains from a single sample sequenced in a study of Tregs in tolerant kidney transplant recipients. Sequenced by immunoSEQ multiplex PCR; TCRdb stores in-frame clones only, minus some. Among tens of thousands of clones listed, 91% were seen once. Sequencing input: Tregs from blood. The source of these receptors is a human donor in good health.

V gene TRBV6-5 combines with J gene TRBJ2-5; a possible D gene is TRBD2 (5 bases). The CDR3 length is 14 residues. Germline CDR1 MNHEY, CDR2 SVGAGI. Trimming took off 3 bases at V and 0 bases at J, with 8 bases between the two ends. CDR3 sequence (DNA): TGTGCCAGCAGTTATTGGCGGGACCAAGAGACCCAGTACTTC. Its protein product is CASSYWRDQETQYF.

This chain uses TRBV7-2 with TRBJ2-5; 9 bases fit TRBD2. J was trimmed by 7 bases and V by 4 bases; bases with no gene match: 7. Per the germline V gene, CDR1 is SGHTA and CDR2 is FQGNSA. The CDR3 extends over 14 amino acids. CDR3 residues: CASSSLGGRGTQYF. Written as DNA, the CDR3 is TGTGCCAGCAGCTCCCTCGGCGGGAGGGGGACCCAGTACTTC.

The V and J genes are TRBV7-9 and TRBJ2-1; 11 bases are shared with TRBD2. The length of the CDR3 is 15 residues. The trim removed 5 bases at V and 1 base at J, leaving 1 base unmatched. CDR1 is SEHNR, CDR2 FQNEAQ, per germline (reference sequence). The CDR3 DNA sequence: TGTGCCAGCAGCCCTAGCGGGAGGTCCTACAATGAGCAGTTCTTC. This codes for CASSPSGRSYNEQFF.

This rearrangement joins TRBV4-1 to TRBJ2-7; the match to TRBD1 covers 8 bases. V shed 1 base, J shed 0 bases, and the junction held 5 bases outside the gene matches. Germline V gives CDR1 MGHRA, CDR2 YSYEKL. This CDR3 spans 16 amino acids. The CDR3 is CASSQVRTGSSYEQYF. The CDR3 DNA is TGCGCCAGCAGCCAAGTACGGACAGGGAGCTCCTACGAGCAGTACTTC.

The genes are TRBV29-1 and TRBJ2-3, with TRBD2 matching over 10 bases. The CDR3 covers 15 residues. J gave up 6 bases and V 7 bases, and 13 bases lay outside the gene matches. Germline assignment: CDR1 SQVTM and CDR2 ANQGSEA. The CDR3 region has the DNA TGCAGCGGTTTAAAACTAGCGGGGCGGGCGGATACGCAGTATTTT. Amino acids: CSGLKLAGRADTQYF.

CDR3 in amino acids: CASRGTVEKLFF. The CDR3 DNA reads as TGTGCCAGCAGAGGAACAGTAGAAAAACTGTTTTTT. The V gene is TRBV6-1, the J gene TRBJ1-4, with unresolved D. CDR1 is MNHNS and CDR2 is SASEGT in the germline V gene. The CDR3 has 12 residues. The V and J ends lost 6 bases and 8 bases respectively, with 10 bases between them.

This clone was counted between two and nine times. The CDR3 is CASSYQGSGNTIYF. In DNA form, the CDR3 reads TGTGCCAGCAGTTACCAAGGCTCTGGAAACACCATATATTTT. V usage is TRBV6-5 and J usage is TRBJ1-3; no definite D call. The CDR3 length is 14 residues. With 2 bases removed from V and 0 bases from J, the gap between germline ends came to 5 bases. Looked up from germline, CDR1 is MNHEY and CDR2 is SVGAGI.

This clone was seen more than once but under ten times. This chain links TRBV7-9 with TRBJ1-3; no definite D call. CDR3 length equals 13 residues. Germline V gene data show CDR1 as SEHNR and CDR2 as FQNEAQ (reference sequence). Trimming stripped 8 bases from V and 1 base from J, with 9 bases between. Here the CDR3 DNA reads TGTGCCAGCCCCCAAGAGTCTGGAAACACCATATATTTT. It is translated as CASPQESGNTIYF.

This clone was observed a handful of times. The gene calls are TRBV27 and TRBJ1-2; D remains ambiguous. V was clipped by 3 bases and J by 5 bases, with 10 bases between them. The germline V gene encodes CDR1 MNHEY and CDR2 SMNVEV (reference sequence). The CDR3 sequence is 13 residues long. Here the CDR3 reads CASSFGGLYGYTF. CDR3 nucleotides: TGTGCCAGCAGTTTCGGAGGGCTGTATGGCTACACCTTC.

V is TRBV11-2 and J is TRBJ1-1; TRBD1 matches 7 bases. CDR3 length: 14 amino acids. After removal of 7 bases from V and 2 bases from J, the junction contained 7 bases not matched to a gene. Germline V gene lookup returns CDR1 SGHAT and CDR2 FQNNGV. CDR3 sequence reads: CASMTGFGNTEAFF. The CDR3 DNA reads as TGTGCCAGCATGACAGGGTTTGGAAACACTGAAGCTTTCTTT.

V gene TRBV7-9 combines with J gene TRBJ2-1, with 7 bases lining up with TRBD2. The CDR3 consists of 15 residues. The V and J ends lost 2 bases and 6 bases, in that order; junction bases with no gene match: 7. CDR1 is SEHNR and CDR2 is FQNEAQ in the germline V gene (reference sequence). For the CDR3, the DNA is TGTGCCAGCAGCTTATTAGGGCGGGAGTCCAATGAGCAGTTCTTC. It encodes CASSLLGRESNEQFF.

The chain joins TRBV5-6 to TRBJ2-7; D remains ambiguous. V dropped 1 base and J dropped 5 bases, with 13 bases sitting between them. This CDR3 has 14 residues. Germline CDR1 SGHDT, CDR2 YYEEEE. Here the CDR3 reads CASSLMGFFHEQYF. DNA of the CDR3: TGTGCCAGCAGCTTGATGGGGTTCTTCCACGAGCAGTACTTC.

The chain joins TRBV15 to TRBJ1-6; 7 nucleotides agree with TRBD1. The CDR3 totals 17 residues. V shed 3 bases, J shed 1 base, and the junction held 6 bases outside the gene matches. In germline, CDR1 is LNHNV, CDR2 YYDKDF (reference sequence). The CDR3 reads CATSRKQGSSYNSPLHF. The CDR3 nucleotides read TGTGCCACCAGCAGGAAACAGGGGAGTTCCTATAATTCACCCCTCCACTTT.

The J gene is TRBJ2-3, the V gene TRBV6-6; D is ambiguous. V lost 2 bases to trimming and J lost 2 bases, with 14 bases between them. This CDR3 spans 16 amino acids. Germline V CDR1 and CDR2: MNHNY, SVGAGI (reference sequence). CDR3 DNA: TGTGCCAGCAGTTACCCCCCGGGCTATCACACAGATACGCAGTATTTT. It specifies CASSYPPGYHTDTQYF.

This clone was detected only once. This chain links TRBV5-1 with TRBJ1-1; TRBD1 is a possible D gene (5 bases). Germline CDR1 reads SGHRS; CDR2 reads YFSETQ. V was trimmed by 2 bases and J by 1 base, leaving 9 bases between them. This CDR3 is 14 amino acids long. The CDR3 here is CASSFRQGNTEAFF. In nucleotides, the CDR3 is TGCGCCAGCAGCTTCAGGCAGGGGAACACTGAAGCTTTCTTT.

V usage is TRBV25-1 and J usage is TRBJ2-1; the match to TRBD2 covers 7 bases. This CDR3 has 14 amino acids. V trimming: 7 bases; J trimming: 6 bases; junction bases outside the gene matches: 9. Germline CDR1 reads MGHDK; CDR2 reads SYGVNS. CDR3: CASTAGGGSNEQFF. The CDR3, as DNA: TGTGCCAGCACGGCTGGCGGGGGATCCAATGAGCAGTTCTTC.

The chain links TRBV5-1 to TRBJ2-3; no clear D gene. This CDR3 contains 18 residues. Germline assignment: CDR1 SGHRS and CDR2 YFSETQ. V lost 0 bases and J lost 1, with 18 bases in between. CDR3 sequence (DNA): TGCGCCAGCAGCTTGGCCGTCTGGTATTTGGCCCGCACAGATACGCAGTATTTT. It specifies CASSLAVWYLARTDTQYF.

The V and J genes are TRBV19 and TRBJ1-1; D is undetermined. From germline, CDR1 is LNHDA and CDR2 SQIVND (reference sequence). V lost 6 bases and J lost 3, with 14 bases in between. The CDR3 runs to 14 residues. The CDR3, as DNA: TGTGCCAGTAGGACTAGGGCGAGGGACACTGAAGCTTTCTTT. Protein product: CASRTRARDTEAFF.

V usage is TRBV2 and J usage is TRBJ2-2; D is possibly TRBD1 (6 bases). The V gene lost 7 bases and the J gene lost 4 bases, with 13 bases spanning the gap. Germline V gene data show CDR1 as SNHLY and CDR2 as FYNNEI. The CDR3 has 14 residues. The DNA for the CDR3 is TGTGCCAGCATTCCAGGGGTGGGCACCGGGGAGCTGTTTTTT. Protein: CASIPGVGTGELFF.

The rearrangement joins TRBV9 to TRBJ2-1, with 12 bases aligning to TRBD2. CDR3 length: 19 amino acids. V shed 4 bases, J shed 0 bases, and the junction held 11 bases outside the gene matches. Germline V lookup: CDR1 SGDLS, CDR2 YYNGEE. The CDR3 spells CASSPYPSGGASSYNEQFF. CDR3 DNA: TGTGCCAGCAGCCCATATCCTAGCGGGGGGGCCTCCTCCTACAATGAGCAGTTCTTC. Complete variable domain (other parts from reference TRBV9 and TRBJ2-1): DSGVTQTPKHLITATGQRVTLRCSPRSGDLSVYWYQQSLDQGLQFLIQYYNGEERAKGNILERFSAQQFPDLHSELNLSSLELGDSALYFCASSPYPSGGASSYNEQFFGPGTRLTVL.

The chain employs TRBV10-3 and TRBJ1-2; 7 bases align to TRBD1. The CDR3 has 13 residues. With 6 bases clipped from V and 6 bases from J, the junction kept 7 bases outside the gene matches. Germline V gives CDR1 ENHRY, CDR2 SYGVKD. The CDR3 spells CAISLQGSDGYTF. The CDR3 DNA sequence: TGTGCCATCAGCCTACAGGGGAGCGATGGCTACACCTTC.

The CDR3 here is CSVGSTSGGAFQETQYF. CDR3 nucleotides: TGCAGCGTTGGAAGTACTAGCGGGGGGGCTTTCCAAGAGACCCAGTACTTC. This chain links TRBV29-1 with TRBJ2-5; 13 nucleotides align to TRBD2. CDR3 size: 17 residues. The ends lost 4 bases at V and 1 base at J; junction bases unmatched: 9. Germline V gene lookup returns CDR1 SQVTM and CDR2 ANQGSEA.

This clone came up once. V is TRBV27 and J is TRBJ1-3, with D possibly TRBD1 on 6 matching bases. This CDR3 comprises 15 residues. From germline, CDR1 is MNHEY and CDR2 SMNVEV (reference sequence). V was clipped by 2 bases and J by 0 bases, with 8 bases between them. CDR3 in DNA: TGTGCCAGCAGTTTAACAGGGCTCTCTGGAAACACCATATATTTT. Its translation is CASSLTGLSGNTIYF.

The V and J genes are TRBV27 and TRBJ1-1; TRBD1 is a possible D gene (6 bases). The CDR3 is 13 amino acids. The V gene's germline CDR1 is MNHEY and CDR2 SMNVEV (reference sequence). Between the trimmed V and J ends, which lost 3 bases and 3 bases, there was a span of 8 bases. The CDR3 reads CASSLTGYTEAFF. As DNA, the CDR3 is TGTGCCAGCAGTTTGACAGGATACACTGAAGCTTTCTTT.

The chain links TRBV6-1 to TRBJ2-7; 7 nucleotides align to TRBD1. J lost 2 bases, V lost 5 bases, and 3 bases had no gene match. The CDR3 length is 13 residues. The V gene's germline CDR1 is MNHNS and CDR2 SASEGT. In DNA, the CDR3 is TGTGCCAGCAGTCAACAGGGGCCCTACGAGCAGTACTTC. This translates into CASSQQGPYEQYF.

V is TRBV4-1 and J is TRBJ2-4; 9 bases are shared with TRBD1. With V trimmed by 4 bases and J by 0 bases, 16 bases remained unmatched. The length of the CDR3 is 20 residues. Germline CDR1 is MGHRA and CDR2 is YSYEKL. The DNA for the CDR3 is TGCGCCAGCAGCCTCAGATCTTCCGGGACAGGGACTCTAGCCAAAAACATTCAGTACTTC. It codes for CASSLRSSGTGTLAKNIQYF.

In its sample, this clone was seen a few times. J is TRBJ1-5 and V is TRBV15; no firm D call. There are 17 residues in the CDR3. V was cut by 1 base and J by 2 bases, with 15 bases left in between. CDR1 LNHNV and CDR2 YYDKDF come from the germline V gene (reference sequence). This CDR3 is CATSRVWLPGGNQPQHF. For the CDR3, the DNA is TGTGCCACCAGCAGAGTTTGGCTCCCCGGGGGCAATCAGCCCCAGCATTTT.